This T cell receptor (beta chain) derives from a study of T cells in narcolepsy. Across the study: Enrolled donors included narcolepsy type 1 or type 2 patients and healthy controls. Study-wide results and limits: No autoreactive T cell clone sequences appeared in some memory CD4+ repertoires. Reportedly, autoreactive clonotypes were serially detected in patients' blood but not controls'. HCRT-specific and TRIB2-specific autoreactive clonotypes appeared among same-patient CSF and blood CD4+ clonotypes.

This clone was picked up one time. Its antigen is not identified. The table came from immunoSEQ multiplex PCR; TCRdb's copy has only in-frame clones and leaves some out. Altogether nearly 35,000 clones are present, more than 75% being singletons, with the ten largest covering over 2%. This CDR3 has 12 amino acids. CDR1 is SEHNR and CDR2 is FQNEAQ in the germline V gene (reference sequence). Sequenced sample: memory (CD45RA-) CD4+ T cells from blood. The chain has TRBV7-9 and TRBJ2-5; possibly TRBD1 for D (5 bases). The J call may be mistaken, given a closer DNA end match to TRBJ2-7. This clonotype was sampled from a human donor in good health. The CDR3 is CASSLTVYEQYF. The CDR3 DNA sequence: TGTGCCAGCAGCCTGACAGTCTACGAGCAGTACTTC.